The entry below describes one TCR beta chain. The antigen is unknown. CDR1 is SQVTM and CDR2 is ANQGSEA in the germline V gene. The CDR3 is 15 amino acids. Trimming removed 4 bases from V and 7 bases from J; junction bases left unmatched: 12. The data stem from a study of identical twins. Findings and caveats of the study: Cord blood beta clonotypes that were abundant carried fewer insertions, and memory repertoires showed no such trend.

TCRdb analysed the 5' RACE reads with MiXCR anew, one entry per CDR3 protein. Of 1,800,000 or so distinct CDR3 sequences listed, under 35% are singletons. The chain uses TRBV29-1 and TRBJ1-1; 10 bases line up with TRBD1. The specimen sequenced was cord blood. This clonotype originated in a newborn girl in good health. CDR3 sequence (DNA): TGCAGCGTTGGACGGGACAGGGGCCTTTACATTGAAGCTTTCTTT. Its translation: CSVGRDRGLYIEAFF.